These 27 T cell receptor beta chains were all obtained from the same sample, sequenced in a study of blood T cells in healthy people across ages. The second PCR ran about 6 to 11 cycles with a sample-barcoded 5' primer and J-beta primers. TCRdb processed the 5' RACE reads anew with MiXCR; each CDR3 protein has one entry. The sample holds 1.8 million or so distinct CDR3 sequences, approximately 40% seen once. The material sequenced was blood. The source of these receptors is a human donor in good health.

This clonotype was seen a few times. The genes are TRBV7-2 and TRBJ2-1; 12 nucleotides align to TRBD2. The CDR3 is 15 amino acids. V gave up 2 bases and J gave up 6 bases; unmatched junction bases: 2. The germline CDR1 and CDR2 sequences are SGHTA and FQGNSA. This chain's CDR3 is CASSLQLAGGNEQFF. In nucleotides, the CDR3 is TGTGCCAGCAGCTTACAACTAGCGGGGGGCAATGAGCAGTTCTTC.

The chain combines TRBV2 with TRBJ2-3, with D unclear. The V gene's germline CDR1 is SNHLY and CDR2 FYNNEI. Trimming removed 3 bases at V and 3 bases at J, with 7 bases between. The CDR3 consists of 13 residues. The CDR3 spells CASSDETTDTQYF. DNA for the CDR3: TGTGCCAGCAGTGACGAAACAACAGATACGCAGTATTTT.

CDR3 sequence reads: CAIRGIGSLEAFF. DNA for the CDR3: TGTGCCATCAGGGGAATCGGCAGTCTTGAAGCTTTCTTT. The V gene is TRBV10-3, the J gene TRBJ1-1; no clear D gene. V gave up 6 bases and J gave up 7 bases, with 15 bases separating them. In germline, CDR1 is ENHRY, CDR2 SYGVKD. The CDR3 sequence is 13 residues long.

Only a few counts were recorded for this clonotype. The V and J genes are TRBV29-1 and TRBJ1-3; D ambiguous. The CDR3 is made up of 12 amino acids. CDR1 and CDR2 from the germline V gene are SQVTM and ANQGSEA. V was shortened by 7 bases and J by 0 bases, with 7 bases between the two germline ends. The CDR3 here is CSATHSGNTIYF. CDR3 DNA sequence: TGCAGCGCGACCCACTCTGGAAACACCATATATTTT. The full variable domain, with the rest looked up from reference TRBV29-1 and TRBJ1-3, is SAVISQKPSRDICQRGTSLTIQCQVDSQVTMMFWYRQQPGQSLTLIATANQGSEATYESGFVIDKFPISRPNLTFSTLTVSNMSPEDSSIYLCSATHSGNTIYFGEGSWLTVV.

Note on this clonotype: At one boundary the junction diverges from the germline segment, which might be a read error. The CDR3 DNA sequence: TGCAGTGCTAGAGATAGACGGACAGGGGGCTCCTACAGTGAGCAGTTCTTC. It is translated as CSARDRRTGGSYSEQFF. V is TRBV20-1 and J is TRBJ2-1, with 11 bases fitting TRBD1. The CDR3 consists of 17 residues. Germline V gives CDR1 DFQATT, CDR2 SNEGSKA (reference sequence).

The CDR3 protein is CASSGGTFSSYNEQFF. The DNA of the CDR3 is TGTGCCAGCAGTGGAGGGACATTTAGCTCCTACAATGAGCAGTTCTTC. This chain connects TRBV12-3 or TRBV12-4 to TRBJ2-1, with D perhaps matching TRBD1 or TRBD2 (6 bases each). The V end was cut by 5 bases, the J end by 0 bases, with 14 bases between. This CDR3 has 16 residues.

The chain carries TRBV27 and TRBJ2-7; D not resolved. The CDR3 has 12 residues. Per germline, CDR1 MNHEY and CDR2 SMNVEV (reference sequence). Trimming removed 4 bases at V and 5 bases at J, with 9 bases between. The CDR3, as DNA: TGTGCCAGCAGTTCCCCCCTCAACGAGCAGTACTTC. It translates to CASSSPLNEQYF.

The chain carries TRBV4-3 and TRBJ1-4; D is possibly TRBD1 (6 bases). V was cut by 1 base and J by 11 bases, with 11 bases left in between. CDR3 length: 13 residues. Germline-derived CDR1 and CDR2 are LGHNA and YSLEER. CDR3 residues: CASSQGERGKLFF. The CDR3 nucleotides are TGCGCCAGCAGCCAAGGGGAGAGGGGGAAACTGTTTTTT.

The gene calls are TRBV5-1 and TRBJ2-7; 8 nucleotides match TRBD1. V dropped 5 bases and J dropped 0; count of bases not matched to a gene: 13. This CDR3 region has 17 residues. Germline assignment: CDR1 SGHRS and CDR2 YFSETQ. The CDR3 region is CASSSTRGLSSSYEQYF. CDR3 bases: TGCGCCAGCAGTTCGACCAGGGGGCTCTCCAGCTCCTACGAGCAGTACTTC.

The rearrangement uses TRBV9 and TRBJ2-3; D is possibly TRBD1 (5 bases). V lost 0 bases and J 2 bases, leaving 7 bases between the germline ends. This CDR3 is built from 14 residues. Germline lookup yields CDR1 SGDLS and CDR2 YYNGEE. For the CDR3, the DNA is TGTGCCAGCAGCGTAGAACAGGTCACAGATACGCAGTATTTT. Its protein is CASSVEQVTDTQYF. The complete variable domain, with remaining parts taken from reference TRBV9 and TRBJ2-3, reads DSGVTQTPKHLITATGQRVTLRCSPRSGDLSVYWYQQSLDQGLQFLIQYYNGEERAKGNILERFSAQQFPDLHSELNLSSLELGDSALYFCASSVEQVTDTQYFGPGTRLTVL.

This clonotype was seen a handful of times. CDR3 DNA sequence: TGTGCCAGCAGTTACTCCCGCGTGCGGACAGGGATATTATTACAGGGGAATCAGCCCCAGCATTTT. Translating gives CASSYSRVRTGILLQGNQPQHF. This sequence joins TRBV6-5 and TRBJ1-5; 8 bases map to TRBD1. The CDR3 length is 22 residues. With V trimmed by 0 bases and J by 4 bases, 23 bases remained unmatched. Germline assignment: CDR1 MNHEY and CDR2 SVGAGI.

Worth noting for this clonotype: Compared with germline, one end of the junction differs, possibly owing to a read error. The rearrangement joins TRBV4-3 to TRBJ1-2, with D perhaps matching TRBD1 (5 bases). CDR3 length equals 15 residues. Germline assignment: CDR1 LGHNA and CDR2 YSLEER. The CDR3 DNA is TGCGCCAGCAGCATACGTGGGGGTTCCTACTACGGCTACACCTTC. Amino acid sequence: CASSIRGGSYYGYTF.

Comment on this clonotype: With a far larger clone one base away, a read error is the likely cause. The chain has TRBV20-1 and TRBJ2-1; D not resolved. Germline V gives CDR1 DFQATT, CDR2 SNEGSKA (reference sequence). The length of the CDR3 is 12 residues. The CDR3 here is CSARRVYNGQFF. CDR3 DNA sequence: TGCAGTGCTAGGCGAGTCTACAATGGGCAGTTCTTC.

This clonotype has a handful of counts. CDR3 coding DNA: TGTGCCAGCAGTTTGACTAGCCCCATCTACAATGAGCAGTTCTTC. Translating gives CASSLTSPIYNEQFF. The chain has TRBV6-2 or TRBV6-3 and TRBJ2-1; 7 positions match TRBD2. CDR1 is MNHEY, CDR2 SVGEGT, per germline. This CDR3 has 15 residues. The V segment lost 4 bases and the J segment 3 bases; nucleotides outside the gene matches: 6.

This chain uses TRBV7-9 with TRBJ1-2; D might be TRBD1 (6 bases). Trimming stripped 1 base from V and 5 bases from J, with 11 bases between. Germline lookup yields CDR1 SEHNR and CDR2 FQNEAQ (reference sequence). The CDR3 consists of 14 residues. CDR3 protein: CASSLEEDRYGYTF. The CDR3 region has the DNA TGTGCCAGCAGCTTAGAGGAGGACAGATATGGCTACACCTTC. Complete variable domain (other parts from reference TRBV7-9 and TRBJ1-2): DTGVSQNPRHKITKRGQNVTFRCDPISEHNRLYWYRQTLGQGPEFLTYFQNEAQLEKSRLLSDRFSAERPKGSFSTLEIQRTEQGDSAMYLCASSLEEDRYGYTFGSGTRLTVV.

The chain carries TRBV20-1 and TRBJ2-1; TRBD2 might be the D (8 bases). CDR1 and CDR2 (germline): DFQATT, SNEGSKA (reference sequence). The CDR3 is 16 residues long. V lost 7 bases, J lost 8 bases, and 27 bases lay in between. CDR3 region: CSDSFPGRGLRDEQFF. The CDR3 DNA is TGCAGTGATAGTTTCCCCGGGAGGGGGCTAAGGGATGAGCAGTTCTTC.

This clonotype was counted a few times. This sequence joins TRBV5-8 and TRBJ2-7; D is unclear. Germline V gene data show CDR1 as SGHTS and CDR2 as YDEGEE. V lost 2 bases and J 3 bases, leaving 12 bases between the germline ends. The CDR3 has 14 residues. The CDR3 region is CASSLTGQHYEQYF. The CDR3 nucleotides are TGTGCCAGCAGCTTAACGGGCCAACACTACGAGCAGTACTTC. The variable domain in full, with the rest retrieved from reference TRBV5-8 and TRBJ2-7, is EAGVTQSPTHLIKTRGQQATLRCSPISGHTSVYWYQQALGLGLQFLLWYDEGEERNRGNFPPRFSGRQFPNYSSELNVNALELEDSALYLCASSLTGQHYEQYFGPGTRLTVT.

There are a few counts of this clonotype. The chain employs TRBV11-1 and TRBJ2-6; 9 bases fit TRBD1. The CDR3 runs to 16 residues. J gave up 6 bases and V 4 bases, and 7 bases lay outside the gene matches. Germline CDR1 SGHAT, CDR2 FQDESV (reference sequence). The CDR3 loop is CASSSFGTGLANVLTF. The CDR3, as DNA: TGTGCCAGCAGCTCCTTCGGGACAGGGCTGGCCAACGTCCTGACTTTC.

This chain uses TRBV20-1 with TRBJ2-7; 7 bases are a match to TRBD2. The end of the DNA aligns better with TRBJ2-5, so the J call may be wrong. The CDR3 contains 16 residues. Germline CDR1 and CDR2: DFQATT and SNEGSKA (reference sequence). CDR3: CSASSSQLAKGETQYF. As DNA, the CDR3 is TGCAGTGCTAGTTCCTCGCAACTAGCGAAGGGGGAGACCCAGTACTTC.

The chain links TRBV5-1 to TRBJ2-1; D ambiguous. This CDR3 is 16 amino acids long. Germline assignment: CDR1 SGHRS and CDR2 YFSETQ. The ends were cut back, 0 bases at V and 8 bases at J, with 18 bases in the middle. For the CDR3, the DNA is TGCGCCAGCAGCTTGGCCCTAGTCTTGCGCTTGGATGAGCAGTTCTTC. It is translated as CASSLALVLRLDEQFF. The whole variable domain, filled in from reference TRBV5-1 and TRBJ2-1, reads KAGVTQTPRYLIKTRGQQVTLSCSPISGHRSVSWYQQTPGQGLQFLFEYFSETQRNKGNFPGRFSGRQFSNSRSEMNVSTLELGDSALYLCASSLALVLRLDEQFFGPGTRLTVL.

Concerning this clonotype itself: An end of the junction differs from the germline gene, which may be a read error. The rearrangement uses TRBV7-8 and TRBJ1-2; no clear D gene. The CDR3 is 14 amino acids. CDR1 is SGHVS, CDR2 FQNEAQ, per germline. CDR3 bases: TGTGCCAGCAGCGCTAACGCAAGAATATATGGCTGCACCTTC. It is translated as CASSANARIYGCTF.

This clonotype was counted only a few times. V usage is TRBV20-1 and J usage is TRBJ2-7; weak D call: TRBD2 (6 bases). Looked up from germline, CDR1 is DFQATT and CDR2 is SNEGSKA (reference sequence). This CDR3 region has 16 residues. Trimming pared 2 bases from V and 3 bases from J, leaving 20 bases between. The CDR3 region has the DNA TGCAGTGCTAGACCATTCCGAGAGGGACTGAACTACGAGCAGTACTTC. Translated, it gives CSARPFREGLNYEQYF.

This clonotype has just one count. The chain couples TRBV7-2 to TRBJ1-1; D call uncertain. The CDR3 loop spans 15 amino acids. Trimming removed 1 base at V and 9 bases at J, with 18 bases between. CDR1 SGHTA and CDR2 FQGNSA come from the germline V gene. CDR3 nucleotide sequence: TGTGCCAGCAGCTTAGTAGGCCTTCCGACGGTGAAAGCTTTCTTT. It codes for CASSLVGLPTVKAFF.

Of note for this clonotype: A much larger clone is a single base away; this may be a read error. This rearrangement joins TRBV5-5 to TRBJ1-4; the D gene is possibly TRBD1 (5 bases). The germline V and J ends were trimmed by 3 bases and 8 bases, with 17 bases remaining between them. The CDR3 spans 15 residues. CDR1 and CDR2 from the germline V gene are SGHKS and YYEKEE (reference sequence). The CDR3 region has the DNA TGTGCCAGCAGCTGGGCGTGGGACCTTGGCGAAAAACTGTTTTTT. It is translated as CASSWAWDLGEKLFF.

The chain recombines TRBV27 with TRBJ2-5; D is possibly TRBD1 (7 bases). The CDR3 runs to 15 residues. Trimming stripped 8 bases from V and 11 bases from J, with 27 bases between. Germline CDR1 reads MNHEY; CDR2 reads SMNVEV (reference sequence). The CDR3 DNA reads as TGTGCCAGCGGACTATCCGGGACAGAGCCGAGGGAGCAGTACTTC. Its translation: CASGLSGTEPREQYF.

The V and J genes are TRBV11-3 and TRBJ2-1; D is unresolved. The V gene's germline CDR1 is SGHNT and CDR2 YENEEA. The CDR3 has 17 residues. V gave up 0 bases and J gave up 0 bases, with 12 bases separating them. This CDR3 is CASSLDPQPSSYNEQFF. In DNA form, the CDR3 reads TGTGCCAGCAGCTTAGATCCTCAGCCTAGCTCCTACAATGAGCAGTTCTTC.

The chain couples TRBV12-3 or TRBV12-4 to TRBJ2-7, with 9 positions matching TRBD1. CDR3 length: 14 residues. The V and J ends lost 7 bases and 2 bases, in that order; junction bases with no gene match: 6. The CDR3, as DNA: TGTGCCAGCAAAGGGGACAGGGTCCCCTACGAGCAGTACTTC. It is translated as CASKGDRVPYEQYF.